What follows is one TCR beta chain and its context. Its specificity is unknown. The data were taken from a study of vaccination effects on CD4 cells after COVID-19. Study-level points and caveats: There were few convalescent patients in the study and no early post-infection timepoints.

With the ViraFEST assay, the study expanded antigen-specific CD4+ T cells using viral peptide pools, then sequenced them. Cells that had been cultured for 10 days were the source of isolated CD4+ T cells. Convalescent patients had PCR-confirmed SARS-CoV-2 infection between March and December 2020. Produced via immunoSEQ multiplex PCR; TCRdb's table is partial and in-frame only. The sample consists of tens of thousands of clones, around 73% of them appearing once. Specimen: CD4+ T cells from PBMCs cultured with a peptide pool, collected before COVID-19 vaccination. The clonotype was recovered from a human donor who had a prior SARS-CoV-2 infection.

CDR3 nucleotides: TGTGCCAGCAGCCCAGGGATATCCTACGAGCAGTACTTC. This gives the protein CASSPGISYEQYF. V and J are TRBV7-3 and TRBJ2-7; maybe TRBD1 (5 bases). The CDR3 is 13 amino acids. V lost 5 bases and J 1 base, leaving 9 bases between the germline ends. Germline assignment: CDR1 SGHTA and CDR2 FQGTGA.